Listed here is a single T cell receptor beta chain. Its antigen is unidentified. The CDR3 sequence is 16 residues long. CDR1 and CDR2 (germline): SGHDN, FVKESK. V was clipped by 1 base and J by 4 bases; unmatched bases: 6. These data come from a study of shared clonotypes between healthy human individuals. Notes on the study in general: When compared with the clonotypes that were shared by all four sorted-subset donors, the non-shared clonotypes turned out to have lower generation probabilities.

Evenly divided among several immunoSEQ plates was the genomic DNA of each subset. An approximately 200 ng quantity of DNA, tens of thousands of T cell genomes, went into the sorted-subset replicate PCRs. TCRdb's copy holds only in-frame clones and misses some; the assay was immunoSEQ multiplex PCR. The data hold approximately 2.5 million clones, with approximately 94% observed a single time. The V and J genes are TRBV14 and TRBJ2-1; 8 bases match TRBD2. What was sequenced was naive CD4+ T cells from PBMCs. Subset reported: CD45RA+ positively selected. The receptor comes from a man younger than 35 in good health. Some clones in this sample may be carry-over from other donors' samples. Written as DNA, the CDR3 is TGTGCCAGCAGCCAAGGGATAGCGGGACGGTACAATGAGCAGTTCTTC. Protein: CASSQGIAGRYNEQFF.